These 14 T cell receptor beta chains originate from one sample sequenced in a study of Ad26.COV2.S vaccination and SARS-CoV-2 variants. Specified treatment: approximately 18 received Ad26.COV2.S at low or high dose, single or two shots; a few received placebo; per-sample allocation not given. On day 63 after the first injection, vaccine and placebo recipients gave samples. Profiled with immunoSEQ multiplex PCR; TCRdb holds only in-frame clones, not every one. The sample has roughly 460,000 clones, about 89% seen once; the top ten hold 1.7%. The input for sequencing was peripheral blood, taken in a trial of Ad26.COV2.S vaccine versus placebo. Receptor source: a person between 18 and 60 years old who received the Ad26.COV2.S COVID-19 vaccine or a placebo.

This clone was counted between two and nine times. The chain combines TRBV6-2 or TRBV6-3 with TRBJ1-3, with D unclear. The CDR3 sequence is 14 residues long. Germline CDR1 MNHEY, CDR2 SVGEGT. Trimming left V 6 bases short and J 1 base short, with 10 bases between. CDR3: CASSPGGSGNTIYF. As DNA, the CDR3 is TGTGCCAGCAGCCCAGGAGGGTCTGGAAACACCATATATTTT.

The gene calls are TRBV10-3 and TRBJ2-7; a weak D match, TRBD2 (7 bases). V was trimmed by 8 bases and J by 0 bases, leaving 14 bases between them. CDR3 length: 14 residues. CDR1 and CDR2 from the germline V gene are ENHRY and SYGVKD. The CDR3 loop reads CAIGGASSSYEQYF. In DNA form, the CDR3 reads TGTGCCATCGGGGGGGCTAGCAGCTCCTACGAGCAGTACTTC.

In this sample, this clone turned up once. The rearrangement links TRBV28 to TRBJ2-3, with TRBD1 as a possible D gene (5 bases). The CDR3 runs to 15 residues. CDR1 and CDR2 (germline): MDHEN, SYDVKM. Trimming cost V 7 bases and J 2 bases, with 16 bases left between them. The CDR3 region has the DNA TGTGCCAGCAACGTTTTAGGGGTCCTCACAGATACGCAGTATTTT. This gives the protein CASNVLGVLTDTQYF.

The rearrangement joins TRBV18 to TRBJ2-7; tentative D call: TRBD2 (5 bases). Trimming pared 3 bases from V and 5 bases from J, leaving 20 bases between. CDR1 is KGHSH, CDR2 LQKENI, per germline. This CDR3 has 16 residues. CDR3 coding DNA: TGTGCCAGCTCACCGAAGGACCCTCCGAGGGCCCACGAGCAGTACTTC. Its translation: CASSPKDPPRAHEQYF.

The V and J genes are TRBV30 and TRBJ1-5; the match to TRBD1 covers 7 bases. The V gene end was trimmed by 1 base and the J gene end by 2 bases; junction bases not matched to a gene: 8. There are 16 residues in the CDR3. CDR1 GTSNPN and CDR2 SVGIG come from the germline V gene (reference sequence). The CDR3 DNA sequence: TGTGCCTGGAGTGCGCTAACAGGGGTAGGCAATCAGCCCCAGCATTTT. It yields the protein CAWSALTGVGNQPQHF.

This clone showed up just once. The chain carries TRBV6-1 and TRBJ1-3; 7 bases agree with TRBD1. The CDR3 runs 16 residues. The V and J ends lost 4 bases and 2 bases, in that order; junction bases with no gene match: 8. CDR1 is MNHNS, CDR2 SASEGT, per germline. CDR3 bases: TGTGCCAGCAGTGGGTTGCTGACAGGGACTGGAAACACCATATATTTT. It yields the protein CASSGLLTGTGNTIYF.

The chain combines TRBV18 with TRBJ1-1; weak D call: TRBD1 (5 bases). Per the germline V gene, CDR1 is KGHSH and CDR2 is LQKENI. The germline V and J ends were trimmed by 2 bases and 3 bases, with 7 bases remaining between them. The CDR3 extends over 13 amino acids. The CDR3 DNA follows: TGTGCCAGCTCACCAGGACAACACACTGAAGCTTTCTTT. Translation gives CASSPGQHTEAFF.

The rearrangement links TRBV27 to TRBJ2-3; 14 bases map to TRBD2. Germline loops: CDR1 MNHEY, CDR2 SMNVEV (reference sequence). The CDR3 contains 18 residues. The V gene end was trimmed by 1 base and the J gene end by 5 bases; junction bases not matched to a gene: 8. The CDR3 region is CASSLLTLGLAGEDTQYF. The DNA for the CDR3 is TGTGCCAGCAGTTTATTAACGCTGGGACTAGCGGGAGAAGATACGCAGTATTTT.

This clone has just a few counts. The sample carries other DNA sequences with the same CDR3. The chain employs TRBV6-5 and TRBJ2-7; 12 bases map to TRBD2. V shed 0 bases, J shed 4 bases, and the junction held 1 base outside the gene matches. The CDR3 consists of 15 residues. Germline V lookup: CDR1 MNHEY, CDR2 SVGAGI. DNA for the CDR3: TGTGCCAGCAGTTACTCGACTAGCGGGAGTTACGAGCAGTACTTC. Translating it yields CASSYSTSGSYEQYF.

This chain links TRBV28 with TRBJ1-4, with a weak D call TRBD1 (5 bases). Germline V lookup: CDR1 MDHEN, CDR2 SYDVKM. Trimming stripped 6 bases from V and 8 bases from J, with 19 bases between. The CDR3 totals 15 residues. CDR3: CASSPQLSWGEKLFF. CDR3 DNA sequence: TGTGCCAGCAGCCCCCAGCTTTCGTGGGGGGAAAAACTGTTTTTT.

A few counts support this clone. The chain couples TRBV27 to TRBJ1-2; D may be TRBD1 (6 bases). The CDR3 extends over 13 amino acids. Germline loops: CDR1 MNHEY, CDR2 SMNVEV (reference sequence). Trimming took 5 bases from V and 2 from J, leaving 9 bases between them. CDR3 in DNA: TGTGCCAGCAGTACAGGGCCCAACTATGGCTACACCTTC. Translation: CASSTGPNYGYTF.

The chain recombines TRBV6-5 with TRBJ2-7; 8 nucleotides line up with TRBD2. From germline, CDR1 is MNHEY and CDR2 SVGAGI. CDR3 length: 15 residues. Germline trimming cut 9 bases from V and 6 bases from J; bases unmatched to any gene: 16. CDR3 region: CASTPPGGIRSEQYF. DNA of the CDR3: TGTGCCAGTACCCCCCCGGGGGGGATACGGAGCGAGCAGTACTTC.

This rearrangement joins TRBV18 to TRBJ2-3; the match to TRBD2 covers 13 bases. This CDR3 is built from 20 residues. Germline CDR1 and CDR2: KGHSH and LQKENI. The V and J ends lost 4 bases and 6 bases, in that order; junction bases with no gene match: 19. The CDR3 DNA reads TGTGCCAGCTCACGCACGACGACTACTAGCGGGAGGGCCGTTGCTGATACGCAGTATTTT. Translating gives CASSRTTTTSGRAVADTQYF.

The CDR3 DNA reads TGTGCCAGCAGTTACTCTCTAATCGGCTCCTACGAGCAGTACTTC. The encoded protein is CASSYSLIGSYEQYF. The rearrangement links TRBV6-5 to TRBJ2-7; D unresolved. Germline-derived CDR1 and CDR2 are MNHEY and SVGAGI. There are 15 residues in the CDR3. Between the trimmed V and J ends, which lost 0 bases and 0 bases, there was a span of 9 bases.